These 25 T cell receptor beta chains came from one sample sequenced in a study of blood T cell repertoires in COVID-19. Here immunoSEQ multiplex PCR was the method, and the copy in TCRdb shows in-frame clones only, minus some. The data hold about 400,000 clones, with roughly 85% observed a single time. Sequencing input: PBMCs or T cells enriched from blood (not recorded which). These receptors came from a woman aged 18-29 years with acute COVID-19.

The rearrangement joins TRBV3-1 (or the pseudogene TRBV3-2) to TRBJ2-7, with 8 bases that match TRBD2. With 3 bases clipped from V and 6 bases from J, the junction kept 10 bases outside the gene matches. Germline V gene sequence: CDR1 LGHDT, CDR2 YNNKEL (reference sequence). The CDR3 runs to 15 residues. CDR3 DNA: TGTGCCAGCAGCCAGCCTACTAGCGGATGGACCGAGCAGTACTTC. It specifies CASSQPTSGWTEQYF.

This clone was counted once. The rearrangement joins TRBV12-3 or TRBV12-4 to TRBJ1-5, with D possibly being TRBD1 (5 bases). Trimming stripped 4 bases from V and 11 bases from J, with 9 bases between. The CDR3 is 11 residues long. The CDR3 spells CASSSGGAQHF. The CDR3 DNA reads as TGTGCCAGCAGTTCGGGGGGGGCCCAGCATTTT.

The chain carries TRBV5-5 and TRBJ2-7; 11 bases are a match to TRBD2. Germline values: CDR1 SGHKS, CDR2 YYEKEE (reference sequence). CDR3 length: 13 amino acids. Trimming at V came to 7 bases and at J to 3 bases, leaving 3 bases not matched to a gene. The CDR3 DNA reads TGTGCCAGCCGTACTAGCGGGAGCTACGAGCAGTACTTC. Protein sequence: CASRTSGSYEQYF.

This clone has just one count. The chain employs TRBV19 and TRBJ2-2; no clear D gene. CDR3 length equals 13 residues. V lost 7 bases and J 2 bases, leaving 8 bases between the germline ends. Germline V gene lookup returns CDR1 LNHDA and CDR2 SQIVND (reference sequence). The CDR3 coding sequence is TGTGCCAGTACAGGAAGTAACACCGGGGAGCTGTTTTTT. Residues: CASTGSNTGELFF.

The rearrangement uses TRBV27 and TRBJ2-1, with TRBD2 matching over 16 bases. Germline CDR1 MNHEY, CDR2 SMNVEV (reference sequence). The length of the CDR3 is 19 residues. J was trimmed by 6 bases and V by 0 bases; bases with no gene match: 8. Written as DNA, the CDR3 is TGTGCCAGCAGTTTATCTCCGGGACTAGCGGGAGGGCAAGGCAATGAGCAGTTCTTC. Translating it yields CASSLSPGLAGGQGNEQFF.

The chain employs TRBV11-1 and TRBJ2-2, with TRBD1 matching 8 bases. J gave up 2 bases and V 5 bases, and 7 bases lay outside the gene matches. From germline, CDR1 is SGHAT and CDR2 FQDESV (reference sequence). This CDR3 is built from 16 residues. The DNA of the CDR3 is TGTGCCAGCAGCGAACTCAGGGGGCGCAACACCGGGGAGCTGTTTTTT. The encoded protein is CASSELRGRNTGELFF.

Note on this clone: This specimen includes other DNA sequences encoding the same CDR3. This chain links TRBV29-1 with TRBJ1-1; no clear D gene. The V end was cut by 4 bases, the J end by 1 base, with 7 bases between. The CDR3 contains 12 residues. The germline CDR1 and CDR2 sequences are SQVTM and ANQGSEA. In DNA, the CDR3 is TGCAGCGTTGGAACGGGGAACACTGAAGCTTTCTTT. Its translation: CSVGTGNTEAFF.

This sequence joins TRBV21-1 and TRBJ2-3; TRBD1 reflects the table's D call only, with no check against the DNA. TRBV21-1 has pseudogene status. This CDR3 contains 17 residues. The CDR3, as DNA: TGTGCCAGCAGCAAAGGGACAGGGGGCAAAGGGGCAGATACGCAGTATTTT. Its protein product is CASSKGTGGKGADTQYF.

V gene TRBV19 combines with J gene TRBJ1-3, with 8 bases that match TRBD1. CDR1 is LNHDA, CDR2 SQIVND, per germline (reference sequence). V trimming: 5 bases; J trimming: 1 base; junction bases outside the gene matches: 13. There are 18 residues in the CDR3. The CDR3 loop reads CASSRQGAASVSGNTIYF. CDR3 coding DNA: TGTGCCAGTAGTCGGCAGGGGGCGGCCTCCGTTTCTGGAAACACCATATATTTT.

The rearrangement links TRBV5-1 to TRBJ1-2; D remains unclear. The germline V gene has CDR1 SGHRS and CDR2 YFSETQ. There are 12 residues in the CDR3. The V gene lost 4 bases and the J gene lost 7 bases, with 11 bases spanning the gap. CDR3 residues: CASSAERGGYTF. The DNA of the CDR3 is TGCGCCAGCAGCGCGGAACGAGGTGGCTACACCTTC.

This clone occurred once. This chain connects TRBV11-2 to TRBJ2-7, with 8 bases identical to TRBD2. The germline V gene has CDR1 SGHAT and CDR2 FQNNGV. V lost 4 bases and J lost 6; bases outside the gene matches: 23. The CDR3 sequence is 19 residues long. The CDR3 region is CASSSMLTRGGPSPGEQYF. In DNA form, the CDR3 reads TGTGCCAGCAGCTCCATGCTAACCCGCGGGGGGCCCTCTCCGGGCGAGCAGTACTTC.

The gene calls are TRBV28 and TRBJ1-3, with a tentative D call TRBD1 (5 bases). Deletions cut 6 bases from V and 0 bases from J, with 9 bases between. The CDR3 is made up of 14 amino acids. Germline V gene lookup returns CDR1 MDHEN and CDR2 SYDVKM. The CDR3: CASSRGGSGNTIYF. The DNA of the CDR3 is TGTGCCAGCAGCCGCGGGGGCTCTGGAAACACCATATATTTT.

V and J are TRBV28 and TRBJ2-7; possible D gene TRBD2, 6 bases. There are 14 residues in the CDR3. V was cut by 8 bases and J by 3 bases, with 17 bases left in between. Germline values: CDR1 MDHEN, CDR2 SYDVKM. The CDR3 region has the DNA TGTGCCAGCGGGGGGACCGACTTCTTCTACGAGCAGTACTTC. Its translation: CASGGTDFFYEQYF.

The genes are TRBV11-2 and TRBJ1-3; D unresolved. Germline CDR1 reads SGHAT; CDR2 reads FQNNGV. Trimming pared 0 bases from V and 0 bases from J, leaving 12 bases between. The length of the CDR3 is 17 residues. The CDR3, as DNA: TGTGCCAGCAGCTTAGAGATCAGGTTCTCCTCTGGAAACACCATATATTTT. Encoded protein: CASSLEIRFSSGNTIYF.

This clone turned up a few times. V is TRBV2 and J is TRBJ2-7, with 12 nucleotides matching TRBD2. V lost 10 bases to trimming and J lost 1 base; unmatched junction nucleotides: 5. In germline, CDR1 is SNHLY, CDR2 FYNNEI. The CDR3 consists of 14 residues. In DNA form, the CDR3 reads TGTGCCACTCGTGGACTAGCGGGGTCCTACGAGCAGTACTTC. Amino acid sequence: CATRGLAGSYEQYF. Complete variable domain (other parts from reference TRBV2 and TRBJ2-7): EPEVTQTPSHQVTQMGQEVILRCVPISNHLYFYWYRQILGQKVEFLVSFYNNEISEKSEIFDDQFSVERPDGSNFTLKIRSTKLEDSAMYFCATRGLAGSYEQYFGPGTRLTVT.

The chain recombines TRBV6-6 with TRBJ1-3; TRBD1 agrees at 10 bases. Germline V CDR1 and CDR2: MNHNY, SVGAGI (reference sequence). The CDR3 covers 16 residues. With 0 bases clipped from V and 7 bases from J, the junction kept 6 bases outside the gene matches. Here the CDR3 DNA reads TGTGCCAGCAGTTACTCGGGCGGGACAGGGGACAACACCATATATTTT. Translated, it gives CASSYSGGTGDNTIYF.

V usage is TRBV7-6 and J usage is TRBJ1-3; D is ambiguous. The V and J ends lost 5 bases and 3 bases respectively, with 17 bases between them. The germline V gene encodes CDR1 SGHVS and CDR2 FNYEAQ. This CDR3 is 16 amino acids long. This chain's CDR3 is CASSPDSSASGNTIYF. In nucleotides, the CDR3 is TGTGCCAGCAGCCCCGATAGCTCGGCGAGTGGAAACACCATATATTTT.

J is TRBJ1-5 and V is TRBV9; perhaps TRBD1 as D (6 bases). This CDR3 comprises 14 residues. Deletions cut 0 bases from V and 6 bases from J, with 10 bases between. Germline CDR1 is SGDLS and CDR2 is YYNGEE. The CDR3 sequence is CASSVGGGSQPQHF. The DNA of the CDR3 is TGTGCCAGCAGCGTAGGGGGGGGCTCTCAGCCCCAGCATTTT.

The chain carries TRBV10-3 and TRBJ1-4, with D maybe TRBD1 (5 bases). The CDR3 is 14 amino acids. CDR1 and CDR2 (germline): ENHRY, SYGVKD. The V gene lost 5 bases and the J gene lost 0 bases, with 7 bases spanning the gap. The chain's CDR3 is CAISRQSTNEKLFF. The CDR3 DNA reads as TGTGCCATCAGTCGACAGTCAACTAATGAAAAACTGTTTTTT.

The V call is TRBV7-9, the J call TRBJ1-1, with a possible D match to TRBD1 (5 bases). This CDR3 has 14 amino acids. In germline, CDR1 is SEHNR, CDR2 FQNEAQ (reference sequence). The V and J ends lost 10 bases and 2 bases respectively, with 17 bases between them. The chain's CDR3 is CAIPNRPGNTEAFF. Here the CDR3 DNA reads TGTGCCATCCCGAACAGGCCCGGAAACACTGAAGCTTTCTTT.

This chain joins TRBV5-5 and TRBJ1-2, with TRBD1 identical over 7 bases. The V gene end was trimmed by 0 bases and the J gene end by 10 bases; junction bases not matched to a gene: 9. In germline, CDR1 is SGHKS, CDR2 YYEKEE (reference sequence). This CDR3 comprises 14 residues. CDR3 sequence (DNA): TGTGCCAGCAGCTTGGGTCCGGGACAGATGAACTACACCTTC. Translation gives CASSLGPGQMNYTF.

This clone was observed a few times. The V call is TRBV6-5, the J call TRBJ2-7; no definite D call. The CDR3 spans 14 residues. Trimming removed 4 bases at V and 1 base at J, with 11 bases between. CDR1 and CDR2 (germline): MNHEY, SVGAGI. The CDR3 DNA is TGTGCCAGCAGTTTGAAACAGAATTCCTACGAGCAGTACTTC. Its translation is CASSLKQNSYEQYF.

The chain uses TRBV5-5 and TRBJ2-7; the match to TRBD2 covers 7 bases. There are 14 residues in the CDR3. Germline CDR1 is SGHKS and CDR2 is YYEKEE (reference sequence). Trimming cost V 2 bases and J 4 bases; bases outside gene matches: 6. The CDR3 reads CASSFSAGAYEQYF. The CDR3 region has the DNA TGTGCCAGCAGCTTTTCGGCGGGAGCGTACGAGCAGTACTTC.

The V gene is TRBV9, the J gene TRBJ2-1, with 10 bases identical to TRBD1. Germline trimming cut 3 bases from V and 6 bases from J; bases unmatched to any gene: 0. Germline CDR1 SGDLS, CDR2 YYNGEE. The CDR3 contains 13 residues. CDR3 protein: CASSGTGGNEQFF. The CDR3 DNA sequence: TGTGCCAGCAGCGGGACAGGGGGCAATGAGCAGTTCTTC.

V and J are TRBV19 and TRBJ1-2, with 9 bases fitting TRBD1. The CDR3 runs 14 residues. CDR1 and CDR2 from the germline V gene are LNHDA and SQIVND (reference sequence). Trimming removed 1 base from V and 7 bases from J; junction bases left unmatched: 4. The CDR3 is CASSIVGTGSGYTF. The CDR3 DNA reads TGTGCCAGTAGTATAGTCGGGACAGGGAGTGGCTACACCTTC.